A single sample is the source of the 10 T cell receptor beta chains below, sequenced in a study of cytomegalovirus exposure and HLA in healthy donors. Researchers ran the PCR with 60 Vbeta and 13 Jbeta primers. Clones were read by immunoSEQ multiplex PCR, and TCRdb kept only the in-frame ones, dropping some. The table lists roughly 200,000 clones, over 70% of them singletons. The source material was PBMCs. These receptor sequences come from a male donor in good health and CMV-seronegative.

This rearrangement joins TRBV6-1 to TRBJ2-5; 7 nucleotides line up with TRBD1. In germline, CDR1 is MNHNS, CDR2 SASEGT. CDR3 length: 14 residues. With 5 bases clipped from V and 5 bases from J, the junction kept 8 bases outside the gene matches. CDR3 protein: CASSQRDSGETQYF. CDR3 nucleotide sequence: TGTGCCAGCAGTCAACGGGACAGCGGTGAGACCCAGTACTTC.

The chain carries TRBV10-3 and TRBJ1-5; D unresolved. Germline V gene lookup returns CDR1 ENHRY and CDR2 SYGVKD. The V and J ends lost 0 bases and 4 bases respectively, with 22 bases between them. CDR3 length equals 19 residues. The CDR3 region is CAISESRRIHPFGNQPQHF. The CDR3 DNA sequence: TGTGCCATCAGTGAGTCTCGCCGAATTCACCCTTTCGGGAATCAGCCCCAGCATTTT.

A remark on this clone: The junction does not match germline at one end; this may be a read error. This chain connects TRBV6-5 to TRBJ2-7, with TRBD2 as a possible D gene (6 bases). Per the germline V gene, CDR1 is MNHEY and CDR2 is SVGAGI. The CDR3 has 12 residues. CDR3 protein: CASSYYGGERYF. The CDR3 DNA reads as TGTGCCAGCAGTTACTACGGCGGGGAGCGGTACTTC.

CDR3 region: CASSSSWRGGNTIYF. Written as DNA, the CDR3 is TGTGCCAGCAGCTCCTCCTGGCGGGGTGGAAACACCATATATTTT. The chain joins TRBV7-9 to TRBJ1-3; D unresolved. The CDR3 length is 15 residues. Germline V gene sequence: CDR1 SEHNR, CDR2 FQNEAQ (reference sequence). V shed 4 bases and J shed 3 bases, with 13 bases lying between them.

The rearrangement links TRBV7-3 to TRBJ2-1; weak D call: TRBD2 (5 bases). In germline, CDR1 is SGHTA, CDR2 FQGTGA. The CDR3 sequence is 13 residues long. V shed 5 bases and J shed 7 bases, with 12 bases lying between them. The CDR3 reads CASSPGVGNEQFF. The CDR3 DNA reads TGTGCCAGCAGCCCCGGGGTTGGGAATGAGCAGTTCTTC.

The genes are TRBV30 and TRBJ2-2, with 7 bases matching TRBD1. Per germline, CDR1 GTSNPN and CDR2 SVGIG (reference sequence). This CDR3 region has 15 residues. V dropped 2 bases and J dropped 1; count of bases not matched to a gene: 4. The CDR3 here is CAWSLGQVNTGELFF. CDR3 nucleotides: TGTGCCTGGAGTCTCGGACAGGTGAACACCGGGGAGCTGTTTTTT. The whole variable domain, filled in from reference TRBV30 and TRBJ2-2, reads SQTIHQWPATLVQPVGSPLSLECTVEGTSNPNLYWYRQAAGRGLQLLFYSVGIGQISSEVPQNLSASRPQDRQFILSSKKLLLSDSGFYLCAWSLGQVNTGELFFGEGSRLTVL.

To note about this clone: At one end the junction does not follow the germline gene, possibly because of a read error. V usage is TRBV12-5 and J usage is TRBJ2-3; D is unclear. The CDR3 is made up of 18 amino acids. From germline, CDR1 is LGHNT and CDR2 FRNRAP. CDR3 sequence reads: CAGGLVKDGETYTDTQYF. In nucleotides, the CDR3 is TGTGCTGGTGGTTTGGTAAAAGACGGAGAGACGTACACAGATACGCAGTATTTT. Variable domain in full (rest from reference TRBV12-5 and TRBJ2-3): DARVTQTPRHKVTEMGQEVTMRCQPILGHNTVFWYRQTMMQGLELLAYFRNRAPLDDSGMPKDRFSAEMPDATLATLKIQPSEPRDSAVYFCAGGLVKDGETYTDTQYFGPGTRLTVL.

The rearrangement uses TRBV27 and TRBJ1-5; D is ambiguous. Germline V gene lookup returns CDR1 MNHEY and CDR2 SMNVEV (reference sequence). This CDR3 region has 13 residues. V lost 4 bases and J lost 4, with 8 bases in between. The CDR3: CASSSSFNQPQHF. DNA of the CDR3: TGTGCCAGCAGTTCTTCCTTTAATCAGCCCCAGCATTTT.

The V call is TRBV30, the J call TRBJ1-5; D uncertain. V was trimmed by 3 bases and J by 5 bases, leaving 23 bases between them. There are 17 residues in the CDR3. Germline lookup yields CDR1 GTSNPN and CDR2 SVGIG (reference sequence). CDR3 nucleotide sequence: TGTGCCTGGAGCGAGAGGGTAGTTTGGCAAGGCGATCAGCCCCAGCATTTT. Translating it yields CAWSERVVWQGDQPQHF.

V usage is TRBV7-2 and J usage is TRBJ1-2; a possible D gene is TRBD1 (6 bases). The CDR3 length is 16 residues. V shed 1 base and J shed 4 bases, with 16 bases lying between them. CDR1 is SGHTA and CDR2 is FQGNSA in the germline V gene. The CDR3 loop reads CASSLVGGNFGYGYTF. CDR3 sequence (DNA): TGTGCCAGCAGCTTAGTAGGGGGTAATTTCGGCTATGGCTACACCTTC.